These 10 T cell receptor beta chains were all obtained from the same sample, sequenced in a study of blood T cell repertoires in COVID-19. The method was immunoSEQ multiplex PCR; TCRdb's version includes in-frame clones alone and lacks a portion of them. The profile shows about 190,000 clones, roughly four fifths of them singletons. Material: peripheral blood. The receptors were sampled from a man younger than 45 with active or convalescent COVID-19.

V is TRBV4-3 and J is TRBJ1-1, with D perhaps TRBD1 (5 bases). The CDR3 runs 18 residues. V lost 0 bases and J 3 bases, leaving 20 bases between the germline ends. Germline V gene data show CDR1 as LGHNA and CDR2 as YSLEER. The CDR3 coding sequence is TGCGCCAGCAGCCAAGAGGGCTACCGACAAGGGGCTGACACTGAAGCTTTCTTT. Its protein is CASSQEGYRQGADTEAFF.

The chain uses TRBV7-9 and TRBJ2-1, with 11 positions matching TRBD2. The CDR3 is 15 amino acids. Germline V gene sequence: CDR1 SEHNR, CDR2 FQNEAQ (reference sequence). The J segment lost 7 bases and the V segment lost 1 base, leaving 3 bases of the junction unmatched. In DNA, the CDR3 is TGTGCCAGCAGCTTAGAGGGACTAGCGGCGAATGAGCAGTTCTTC. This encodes CASSLEGLAANEQFF.

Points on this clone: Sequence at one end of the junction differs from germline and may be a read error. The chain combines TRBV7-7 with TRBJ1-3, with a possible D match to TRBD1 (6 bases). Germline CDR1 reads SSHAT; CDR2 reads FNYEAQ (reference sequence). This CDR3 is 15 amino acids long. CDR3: CASSSSPGEIDTIYF. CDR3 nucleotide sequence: TGTGCTAGCAGCTCCTCCCCAGGGGAAATCGACACCATATATTTT.

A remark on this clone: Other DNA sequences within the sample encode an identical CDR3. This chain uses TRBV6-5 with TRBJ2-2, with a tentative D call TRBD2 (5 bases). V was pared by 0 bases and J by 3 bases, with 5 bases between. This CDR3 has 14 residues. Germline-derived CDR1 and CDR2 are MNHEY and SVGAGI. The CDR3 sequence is CASSYSGDTGELFF. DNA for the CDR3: TGTGCCAGCAGTTACTCCGGGGACACCGGGGAGCTGTTTTTT.

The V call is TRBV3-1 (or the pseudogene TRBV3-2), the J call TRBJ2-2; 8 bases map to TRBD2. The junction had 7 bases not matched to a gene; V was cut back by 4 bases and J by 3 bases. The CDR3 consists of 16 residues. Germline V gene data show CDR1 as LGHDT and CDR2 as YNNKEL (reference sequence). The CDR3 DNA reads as TGTGCCAGCAGCCCAAGCGGGACTAGGGACACCGGGGAGCTGTTTTTT. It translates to CASSPSGTRDTGELFF.

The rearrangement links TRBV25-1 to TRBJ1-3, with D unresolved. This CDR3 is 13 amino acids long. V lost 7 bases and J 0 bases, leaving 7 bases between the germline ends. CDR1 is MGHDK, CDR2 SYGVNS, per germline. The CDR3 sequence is CASISFSGNTIYF. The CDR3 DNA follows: TGTGCCAGCATCTCCTTCTCTGGAAACACCATATATTTT.

The CDR3 protein is CASSLDSRPPGNSPLHF. As DNA, the CDR3 is TGTGCCAGCAGCTTAGACAGTCGACCACCGGGTAATTCACCCCTCCACTTT. The V and J genes are TRBV11-2 and TRBJ1-6; D gene unclear. The CDR3 runs to 17 residues. The germline V and J ends were trimmed by 0 bases and 6 bases, with 15 bases remaining between them. Per germline, CDR1 SGHAT and CDR2 FQNNGV.

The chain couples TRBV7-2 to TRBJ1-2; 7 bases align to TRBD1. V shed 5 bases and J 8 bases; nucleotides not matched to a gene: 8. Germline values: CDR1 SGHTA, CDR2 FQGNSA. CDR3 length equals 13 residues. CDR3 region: CASSPDRLRGYTF. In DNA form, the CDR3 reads TGTGCCAGCAGCCCGGACAGGCTTAGGGGCTACACCTTC.

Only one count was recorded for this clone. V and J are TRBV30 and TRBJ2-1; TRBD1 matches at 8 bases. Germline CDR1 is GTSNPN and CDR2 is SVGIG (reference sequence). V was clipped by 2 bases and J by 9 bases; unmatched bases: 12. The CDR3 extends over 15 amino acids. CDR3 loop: CAWSKLGQGDREQFF. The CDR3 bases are TGTGCCTGGAGTAAGCTAGGACAGGGCGACCGTGAGCAGTTCTTC.

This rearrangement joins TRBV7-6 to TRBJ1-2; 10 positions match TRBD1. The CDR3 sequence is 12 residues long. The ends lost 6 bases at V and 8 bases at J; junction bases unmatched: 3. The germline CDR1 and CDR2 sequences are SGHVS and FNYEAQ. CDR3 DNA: TGTGCCAGCAGGGACAGGGGGAAGGGCTACACCTTC. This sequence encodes CASRDRGKGYTF.